This TCR beta chain was recorded in a study of blood T cell repertoires in COVID-19. About the study: Sites in the United States, Italy and Spain provided acute and convalescent COVID-19 samples. T cells, B-cell-depleted T cells, or PBMCs supplied cDNA or gDNA.

The CDR3 loop spans 15 amino acids. Germline V gene lookup returns CDR1 SEHNR and CDR2 FQNEAQ (reference sequence). The V and J ends lost 5 bases and 0 bases respectively, with 13 bases between them. The table lists this clone with a few counts. In the authors' methods: Scientists estimated how many nucleated cells there were by amplifying reference gene primers. Clones were read by immunoSEQ multiplex PCR, and TCRdb kept only the in-frame ones, dropping some. Clonal size and the V and J genes are those of that table, whereas D and trimming came from the DNA. This table holds 100,000 to 150,000 clones, 80% to 85% found once.

This rearrangement joins TRBV7-9 to TRBJ1-1; no reliable D call. The specimen sequenced was peripheral blood. This receptor was obtained from a woman between 50 and 59 years old with acute or convalescent COVID-19. CDR3 coding DNA: TGTGCCAGCAGCCCGGGATGGACCTTGAACACTGAAGCTTTCTTT. Its translation is CASSPGWTLNTEAFF.